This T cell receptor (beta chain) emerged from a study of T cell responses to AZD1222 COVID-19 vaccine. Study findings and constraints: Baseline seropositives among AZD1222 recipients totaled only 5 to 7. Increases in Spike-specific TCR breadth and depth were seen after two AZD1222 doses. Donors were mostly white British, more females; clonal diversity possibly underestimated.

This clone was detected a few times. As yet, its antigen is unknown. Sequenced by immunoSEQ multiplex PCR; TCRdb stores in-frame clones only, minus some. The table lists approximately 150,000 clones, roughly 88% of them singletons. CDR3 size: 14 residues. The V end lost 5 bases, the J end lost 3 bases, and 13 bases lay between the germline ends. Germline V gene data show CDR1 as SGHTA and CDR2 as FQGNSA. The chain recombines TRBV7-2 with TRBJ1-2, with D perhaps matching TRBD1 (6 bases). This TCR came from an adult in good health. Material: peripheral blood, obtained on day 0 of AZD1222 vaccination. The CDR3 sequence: CASSRNRVDYGYTF. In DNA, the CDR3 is TGTGCCAGCAGCCGGAACAGGGTTGACTATGGCTACACCTTC.